The 18 T cell receptor beta chains given below trace back to one sample, sequenced in a study of cytomegalovirus exposure and HLA in healthy donors. The assay was immunoSEQ multiplex PCR, and TCRdb's table has in-frame clones only and misses some. This table holds about 140,000 clones, approximately 87% found once. Input material: PBMCs. All receptors derive from a man aged 18 to 30 in good health and CMV-seronegative.

This chain uses TRBV20-1 with TRBJ2-5, with a possible D match to TRBD1 (5 bases). V was shortened by 6 bases and J by 5 bases, with 10 bases between the two germline ends. The CDR3 runs 11 residues. Per germline, CDR1 DFQATT and CDR2 SNEGSKA (reference sequence). CDR3 in amino acids: CSAPKGETQYF. The CDR3 DNA is TGCAGTGCCCCCAAGGGGGAGACCCAGTACTTC.

The chain links TRBV6-1 to TRBJ1-2, with 7 bases that match TRBD1. Germline CDR1 MNHNS, CDR2 SASEGT. This CDR3 contains 15 residues. The ends lost 2 bases at V and 4 bases at J; junction bases unmatched: 7. The CDR3 spells CASSELGDSLYGYTF. In nucleotides, the CDR3 is TGTGCCAGCAGTGAATTGGGGGACAGCCTCTATGGCTACACCTTC.

The chain combines TRBV25-1 with TRBJ2-5, with 10 bases aligning to TRBD2. The CDR3 covers 16 residues. The V gene end was trimmed by 1 base and the J gene end by 2 bases; junction bases not matched to a gene: 4. Germline V gene lookup returns CDR1 MGHDK and CDR2 SYGVNS. Here the CDR3 reads CASSELWTSGQETQYF. The CDR3 DNA is TGTGCCAGCAGTGAATTGTGGACTAGCGGACAAGAGACCCAGTACTTC.

This chain links TRBV5-1 with TRBJ2-5; no clear D. Germline CDR1 reads SGHRS; CDR2 reads YFSETQ. CDR3 length equals 13 residues. The germline V and J ends were trimmed by 6 bases and 2 bases, with 11 bases remaining between them. In nucleotides, the CDR3 is TGCGCCAGCACCCTCTACCAACAAGAGACCCAGTACTTC. It yields the protein CASTLYQQETQYF.

V and J are TRBV23-1 and TRBJ2-1; the D gene is possibly TRBD2 (5 bases). TRBV23-1 is identified as an open reading frame with a role that is uncertain. CDR3 length: 14 residues. Trimming stripped 1 base from V and 10 bases from J, with 14 bases between. In nucleotides, the CDR3 is TGCGCCAGCAGTCAATTTCATGCGTGGGAGGAGCAGTTCTTC. It yields the protein CASSQFHAWEEQFF.

The gene calls are TRBV12-5 and TRBJ1-1; no clear D. V lost 2 bases to trimming and J lost 1 base, with 11 bases between them. The germline V gene encodes CDR1 LGHNT and CDR2 FRNRAP. This CDR3 is built from 15 residues. CDR3 nucleotide sequence: TGTGCTAGTGGTTTGACCTTATTCGGGAACACTGAAGCTTTCTTT. Translating it yields CASGLTLFGNTEAFF.

The chain couples TRBV4-3 to TRBJ1-3, with 9 bases lining up with TRBD1. V dropped 1 base and J dropped 4; count of bases not matched to a gene: 5. Per the germline V gene, CDR1 is LGHNA and CDR2 is YSLEER. This CDR3 is built from 16 residues. The CDR3 DNA follows: TGCGCCAGCAGCCAAGCCGGGACAGGGCCCGGAAACACCATATATTTT. Translated, it gives CASSQAGTGPGNTIYF.

The genes are TRBV6-5 and TRBJ2-7; D not certain. This CDR3 region has 13 residues. Germline assignment: CDR1 MNHEY and CDR2 SVGAGI. Trimming left V 2 bases short and J 3 bases short, with 8 bases between. CDR3 amino acids: CASSYISNYEQYF. CDR3 coding DNA: TGTGCCAGCAGTTACATTTCTAACTACGAGCAGTACTTC.

A few counts support this clone. V and J are TRBV2 and TRBJ2-2; TRBD2 might be the D (5 bases). CDR1 and CDR2 from the germline V gene are SNHLY and FYNNEI. V lost 0 bases, J lost 3 bases, and 8 bases lay in between. The CDR3 covers 15 residues. The CDR3 DNA reads as TGTGCCAGCAGTGAAGCGCCCGGGGACACCGGGGAGCTGTTTTTT. Protein: CASSEAPGDTGELFF.

This clone was counted once. The rearrangement joins TRBV2 to TRBJ1-2; maybe TRBD1 (6 bases). The CDR3 is 14 amino acids. Germline CDR1 and CDR2: SNHLY and FYNNEI. V was trimmed by 6 bases and J by 5 bases, leaving 16 bases between them. CDR3 residues: CASRERGGAYGYTF. As DNA, the CDR3 is TGTGCCAGCAGGGAAAGGGGGGGAGCTTATGGCTACACCTTC.

Only one count was recorded for this clone. V gene TRBV7-7 combines with J gene TRBJ2-2, with TRBD1 identical over 9 bases. The CDR3 length is 15 residues. J gave up 2 bases and V 11 bases, and 9 bases lay outside the gene matches. Germline V lookup: CDR1 SSHAT, CDR2 FNYEAQ (reference sequence). CDR3 protein: CASHGQGKNTGELFF. The DNA of the CDR3 is TGTGCCTCCCACGGACAGGGGAAAAACACCGGGGAGCTGTTTTTT.

The rearrangement uses TRBV13 and TRBJ2-5, with D perhaps matching TRBD1 (7 bases). The length of the CDR3 is 13 residues. The germline gives CDR1 PRHDT, CDR2 FYEKMQ (reference sequence). Trimming removed 5 bases at V and 5 bases at J, with 12 bases between. The CDR3 reads CASSQGGAETQYF. The CDR3 DNA follows: TGTGCCAGCAGCCAGGGGGGCGCCGAGACCCAGTACTTC.

This clone was counted a single time. The CDR3 nucleotides are TGTGCCACCAGCATTGGACAGGGGACAGATACGCAGTATTTT. It codes for CATSIGQGTDTQYF. The genes are TRBV15 and TRBJ2-3, with 9 bases that match TRBD1. The CDR3 is 14 residues long. Germline values: CDR1 LNHNV, CDR2 YYDKDF (reference sequence). V lost 4 bases, J lost 3 bases, and 2 bases stayed unmatched.

The gene calls are TRBV7-2 and TRBJ2-5; 12 bases are a match to TRBD2. The junction had 14 bases not matched to a gene; V was cut back by 5 bases and J by 4 bases. The CDR3 is 18 residues long. CDR1 and CDR2 (germline): SGHTA, FQGNSA. As DNA, the CDR3 is TGTGCCAGCAGCAACCCTGGGGCTAGCGGGAGGGCCGGAGAGACCCAGTACTTC. It is translated as CASSNPGASGRAGETQYF.

The chain joins TRBV6-1 to TRBJ1-1, with 7 bases identical to TRBD1. The CDR3 runs 14 residues. Germline-derived CDR1 and CDR2 are MNHNS and SASEGT. V gave up 6 bases and J gave up 3 bases; unmatched junction bases: 7. The CDR3 DNA follows: TGTGCCAGCAGGATCACTCAGGGGGACACTGAAGCTTTCTTT. Protein sequence: CASRITQGDTEAFF.

The genes are TRBV28 and TRBJ1-5; 8 bases match TRBD1. Germline-derived CDR1 and CDR2 are MDHEN and SYDVKM. V dropped 4 bases and J dropped 6; count of bases not matched to a gene: 8. The CDR3 runs to 15 residues. CDR3 sequence: CASSSFGQGIQPQHF. CDR3 nucleotides: TGTGCCAGCAGTTCATTTGGACAGGGAATTCAGCCCCAGCATTTT.

The genes are TRBV6-6 and TRBJ1-2; perhaps TRBD1 as D (6 bases). Germline lookup yields CDR1 MNHNY and CDR2 SVGAGI (reference sequence). The germline V and J ends were trimmed by 4 bases and 7 bases, with 13 bases remaining between them. The CDR3 spans 13 residues. CDR3: CASSSPGALGYTF. The CDR3 DNA follows: TGTGCCAGCAGTTCCCCAGGGGCGCTTGGCTACACCTTC.

The genes are TRBV7-9 and TRBJ2-7; tentatively, D is TRBD2 (6 bases). The CDR3 extends over 13 amino acids. Per germline, CDR1 SEHNR and CDR2 FQNEAQ (reference sequence). V was trimmed by 6 bases and J by 6 bases, leaving 15 bases between them. DNA for the CDR3: TGTGCCAGCAGGCCCGAAGACGGGGGCGAGCAGTACTTC. Protein product: CASRPEDGGEQYF. Supplemented by reference TRBV7-9 and TRBJ2-7, the full variable domain reads DTGVSQNPRHKITKRGQNVTFRCDPISEHNRLYWYRQTLGQGPEFLTYFQNEAQLEKSRLLSDRFSAERPKGSFSTLEIQRTEQGDSAMYLCASRPEDGGEQYFGPGTRLTVT.